The sequence of this T cell receptor beta chain was determined in a study of blood T cell repertoires in COVID-19. Looking at the study overall: Samples representing acute and convalescent COVID-19 were sourced from the United States, Italy and Spain. In each case, the material was cDNA or gDNA derived from T cells, B-cell-depleted T cells, or PBMCs.

Trimming removed 2 bases from V and 3 bases from J, with 8 bases in between. The CDR3 extends over 14 amino acids. Germline loops: CDR1 MDHEN, CDR2 SYDVKM. Measured with immunoSEQ multiplex PCR; TCRdb has only the in-frame clones, and not every one. The sample contains approximately 200,000 clones, 87% of which appear only once. Sequenced: peripheral blood. The J gene is TRBJ1-5, the V gene TRBV28; D may be TRBD1 (6 bases). The source of this sequence is a man between 35 and 55 years old with active or convalescent COVID-19. The CDR3 reads CASSLGQFNQPQHF. The DNA for the CDR3 is TGTGCCAGCAGTTTAGGACAGTTCAATCAGCCCCAGCATTTT. Filled out from reference TRBV28 and TRBJ1-5, the complete variable domain reads DVKVTQSSRYLVKRTGEKVFLECVQDMDHENMFWYRQDPGLGLRLIYFSYDVKMKEKGDIPEGYSVSREKKERFSLILESASTNQTSMYLCASSLGQFNQPQHFGDGTRLSIL.